Below are 3 T cell receptor beta chains sequenced from a single sample in a study of beta chain features in type 1 diabetes. The investigators reverse transcribed all of the isolated RNA, so they sequenced expressed TCRB transcripts. Libraries were prepared by immunoSEQ multiplex PCR; TCRdb keeps only in-frame clonotypes and omits some of them. The sample consists of around 340,000 clones, around 20% of them appearing once. Sequences were obtained from naive CD4+ T cells from blood. These receptors were collected from a young woman in good health.

The chain employs TRBV7-2 and TRBJ2-7, with D possibly matching TRBD2 (6 bases). The germline V gene has CDR1 SGHTA and CDR2 FQGNSA. The V end lost 6 bases, the J end lost 2 bases, and 14 bases lay between the germline ends. The CDR3 spans 14 residues. CDR3 sequence (DNA): TGTGCCAGCAGGCGGCTAGCGTCCGCCTACGAGCAGTACTTC. As protein: CASRRLASAYEQYF. Based on the CDR3 plus reference TRBV7-2 and TRBJ2-7, the full variable domain is GAGVSQSPSNKVTEKGKDVELRCDPISGHTALYWYRQSLGQGLEFLIYFQGNSAPDKSGLPSDRFSAERTGGSVSTLTIQRTQQEDSAVYLCASRRLASAYEQYFGPGTRLTVT.

The chain combines TRBV2 with TRBJ2-5, with 11 bases aligning to TRBD2. J was trimmed by 1 base and V by 7 bases; bases with no gene match: 5. The CDR3 totals 15 residues. Germline assignment: CDR1 SNHLY and CDR2 FYNNEI. The CDR3: CASNGLAGFQETQYF. The CDR3 DNA reads TGTGCCAGCAACGGACTAGCGGGTTTCCAAGAGACCCAGTACTTC.

The table lists this clone with a few counts. V gene TRBV7-9 combines with J gene TRBJ2-5, with TRBD1 as a possible D gene (6 bases). Trimming pared 5 bases from V and 7 bases from J, leaving 20 bases between. CDR1 and CDR2 (germline): SEHNR, FQNEAQ (reference sequence). This CDR3 region has 15 residues. In nucleotides, the CDR3 is TGTGCCAGCAGCCAGTCTGGGGGCGCCCTAACGACCCAGTACTTC. Translating gives CASSQSGGALTTQYF.